These 11 T cell receptor beta chains share one sample of origin, sequenced in a study of T-cell reconstitution after alpha-beta-depleted transplantation in children. Library preparation (for TCRbeta) was performed with unique molecular identifiers. TCRdb called the PCR reads again in MiXCR, with one record for every CDR3 protein. The data show more than 250,000 distinct CDR3 sequences, almost 10% seen once. This specimen was PBMCs from the stem cell graft donor, taken from the stem cell graft. Receptor source: a human donor who donated a stem cell graft to a child with SCID.

This clonotype was counted a few times. This chain connects TRBV12-3 or TRBV12-4 to TRBJ2-5, with D maybe TRBD2 (5 bases). The V gene lost 8 bases and the J gene lost 5 bases, with 12 bases spanning the gap. There are 12 residues in the CDR3. DNA of the CDR3: TGTGCCAGCCGAGGGTTGGAGGAGACCCAGTACTTC. Its translation: CASRGLEETQYF.

The table lists this clonotype with a few counts. The chain recombines TRBV5-5 with TRBJ2-1, with D possibly TRBD1 on 6 matching bases. Germline loops: CDR1 SGHKS, CDR2 YYEKEE (reference sequence). V was shortened by 0 bases and J by 15 bases, with 19 bases between the two germline ends. The CDR3 spans 14 residues. As DNA, the CDR3 is TGTGCCAGCAGCTTGGTAGCCAGGGGCCAGGTACGGTTCTTC. It is translated as CASSLVARGQVRFF. The whole variable domain, remainder taken from reference TRBV5-5 and TRBJ2-1, is DAGVTQSPTHLIKTRGQQVTLRCSPISGHKSVSWYQQVLGQGPQFIFQYYEKEERGRGNFPDRFSARQFPNYSSELNVNALLLGDSALYLCASSLVARGQVRFFGPGTRLTVL.

This clonotype came up a few times. The chain has TRBV10-3 and TRBJ1-4; TRBD1 matches at 11 bases. Trimming cost V 6 bases and J 4 bases; bases outside gene matches: 1. This CDR3 contains 14 residues. Germline CDR1 ENHRY, CDR2 SYGVKD. In DNA, the CDR3 is TGTGCCATCAGGGGACAGGGGGATAATGAAAAACTGTTTTTT. This translates into CAIRGQGDNEKLFF.

Comments on this clonotype: A much larger clonotype is one base distant, so this may be a read error. The genes are TRBV12-3 or TRBV12-4 and TRBJ1-2; D is ambiguous. Trimming took 6 bases from V and 5 from J, leaving 19 bases between them. This CDR3 has 15 amino acids. The CDR3 sequence is CASREEWSAGYGYTF. The CDR3 region has the DNA TGTGCCAGCAGGGAAGAATGGTCCGCCGGGTATGGCTACACCTTC.

The sample holds a few counts of this clonotype. This rearrangement joins TRBV20-1 to TRBJ2-5; D is undetermined. CDR1 DFQATT and CDR2 SNEGSKA come from the germline V gene (reference sequence). CDR3 length: 12 residues. V gave up 6 bases and J gave up 2 bases, with 10 bases separating them. The CDR3 DNA reads TGCAGTGCATTCCCGACACAAGAGACCCAGTACTTC. Protein sequence: CSAFPTQETQYF.

This chain links TRBV5-1 with TRBJ2-6; 9 bases are a match to TRBD1. Per germline, CDR1 SGHRS and CDR2 YFSETQ. The CDR3 runs to 17 residues. V was pared by 0 bases and J by 3 bases, with 4 bases of the junction left unmatched. The chain's CDR3 is CASSLEQGAVGANVLTF. As DNA, the CDR3 is TGCGCCAGCAGCTTGGAACAGGGGGCTGTTGGGGCCAACGTCCTGACTTTC.

In this sample, this clonotype turned up once. A clone one base away is much larger, so this may be a read error. V gene TRBV5-1 combines with J gene TRBJ2-3; D gene unclear. Germline CDR1 SGHRS, CDR2 YFSETQ. The germline V and J ends were trimmed by 6 bases and 3 bases, with 17 bases remaining between them. CDR3 length equals 15 residues. CDR3 in amino acids: CASTSDGWETDTQYF. The CDR3 DNA is TGCGCCAGCACCTCAGACGGGTGGGAAACAGATACGCAGTATTTT.

The chain combines TRBV20-1 with TRBJ2-7; D remains ambiguous. The CDR3 has 15 amino acids. The germline CDR1 and CDR2 sequences are DFQATT and SNEGSKA (reference sequence). V gave up 0 bases and J gave up 0 bases, with 12 bases separating them. The CDR3 region is CSARDWQESSYEQYF. For the CDR3, the DNA is TGCAGTGCTAGAGATTGGCAGGAGAGCTCCTACGAGCAGTACTTC.

The rearrangement joins TRBV7-9 to TRBJ2-7; 9 bases are shared with TRBD1. CDR3 length: 16 amino acids. The V segment lost 5 bases and the J segment 3 bases; nucleotides outside the gene matches: 11. Germline V gene sequence: CDR1 SEHNR, CDR2 FQNEAQ (reference sequence). CDR3 nucleotide sequence: TGTGCCAGCAGCCCTACGACAGGGGGACATCTCTACGAGCAGTACTTC. It codes for CASSPTTGGHLYEQYF.

This clonotype has just a few counts. The chain links TRBV6-1 to TRBJ1-2; 7 bases align to TRBD1. With V trimmed by 3 bases and J by 2 bases, 9 bases remained unmatched. The CDR3 covers 16 residues. Germline loops: CDR1 MNHNS, CDR2 SASEGT. The CDR3: CASSDLDRLKNYGYTF. The CDR3 DNA sequence: TGTGCCAGCAGTGACTTGGACAGGTTGAAGAACTATGGCTACACCTTC.

This clonotype was picked up a small number of times. The chain recombines TRBV12-3 or TRBV12-4 with TRBJ2-7; D uncertain. This CDR3 spans 12 amino acids. Trimming took off 3 bases at V and 5 bases at J, with 8 bases between the two ends. The chain's CDR3 is CASSLKVNEQYF. CDR3 coding DNA: TGTGCCAGCAGTTTGAAGGTTAACGAGCAGTACTTC.